This is a list of T cell receptor beta chains from one sample in a study of human T cells and chemical hapten exposure. From the RACE reads, TCRdb called clonotypes with MiXCR, one entry per CDR3 protein. The data hold under 400,000 distinct CDR3 sequences, with 4% to 6% observed a single time. This specimen consisted of whole blood, obtained in connection with sensitization to the hapten diphenylcyclopropenone (DPC). These receptors were obtained from a woman aged 45-65 years with alopecia areata. Some clones in this sample may be carry-over from other donors' samples. The CDR3 runs from the conserved cysteine through the conserved F or W. A D gene is named only where the DNA matches it firmly. Some rows mark clone size as missing; the rest say once, few, many or name a class of expanded clone.

J gene,D gene,V gene,clone size,CDR3 DNA,CDR3 protein
TRBJ2-1,.,TRBV5-1,many,TGCGCCAGCAGCTTGGTCGGGGACTACAATGAGCAGTTCTTC,CASSLVGDYNEQFF
TRBJ1-4,TRBD1,TRBV24-1,few,TGTGCCACCGGGACAGGGGGCGCCAATGAAAAACTGTTTTTT,CATGTGGANEKLFF
TRBJ1-1,TRBD1,TRBV5-1,.,TGCGCCAGCAGCCTCAGACAGGGGATGGACACTGAAGCTTTCTTT,CASSLRQGMDTEAFF
TRBJ1-5,.,TRBV27,many,TGTGCCAGCACAGACGCAGGGAGCAATCAGCCCCAGCATTTT,CASTDAGSNQPQHF
TRBJ1-2,TRBD1,TRBV29-1,few,TGCAGCGTTGTAGTTGAAGGGACAGATAACTATGGCTACACCTTC,CSVVVEGTDNYGYTF
TRBJ1-1,.,TRBV13,many,TGTGCCAGCAGCTTAACGGATAACACTGAAGCTTTCTTT,CASSLTDNTEAFF
TRBJ1-1,.,TRBV20-1,many,TGCAGTGCTCAACAGGGACGGGGAACTGAAGCTTTCTTT,CSAQQGRGTEAFF
TRBJ1-1,.,TRBV11-2,many,TGTGCCAGCGGCGGACTCCTGAACACTGAAGCTTTCTTT,CASGGLLNTEAFF
TRBJ2-5,.,TRBV5-1,many,TGCGCCAGCAGCTCCGGGGCAGTAAGAGAGACCCAGTACTTC,CASSSGAVRETQYF
TRBJ1-3,.,TRBV29-1,.,TGCAGCGTTGAACGTCCTGGGGGAAACACCATATATTTT,CSVERPGGNTIYF
TRBJ2-7,.,TRBV3-1,few,TGTGCCAGCAGCCAAGACGTCAGGGAAGACGAGCAGTACTTC,CASSQDVREDEQYF
TRBJ2-7,.,TRBV14,many,TGTGCCAGCAGCCAAGGACTGTCGGGGTACGAGCAGTACTTC,CASSQGLSGYEQYF
TRBJ2-3,TRBD1,TRBV2,many,TGTGCCAGCAGCTCACAGGGGATGACAGATACGCAGTATTTT,CASSSQGMTDTQYF
TRBJ1-4,.,TRBV12-3/TRBV12-4,.,TGTGCCAGCAGCCCTCCGACTACTGCAACTAATGAAAAACTGTTTTTT,CASSPPTTATNEKLFF
TRBJ1-2,.,TRBV6-6,many,TGTGCCAGCAGTTTGGGCAGGGACGGCTACACCTTC,CASSLGRDGYTF
TRBJ1-1,.,TRBV12-3/TRBV12-4,few,TGTGCCAGCACCAGAGGACTGAGGACTGAAGCTTTCTTT,CASTRGLRTEAFF
TRBJ2-7,.,TRBV6-1,many,TGTGCCAGCAGTGAACTGGAGGACACCAGGGAGTACTTC,CASSELEDTREYF
TRBJ2-5,.,TRBV10-3,many,TGTGCCGGCAACGTGGGTGGACCAGCGGAGACCCAGTACTTC,CAGNVGGPAETQYF
TRBJ1-1,.,TRBV20-1,.,TGCAGTGCTAGAGATTGGGCGCAGAACACTGAAGCTTTCTTT,CSARDWAQNTEAFF
TRBJ2-4,TRBD1,TRBV7-2,.,TGTGCCAGCAGCTTAATAGGGGGCCTTCAGTACTTC,CASSLIGGLQYF
TRBJ2-3,.,TRBV7-2,.,TGTGCCAGCAGCTTTGGAAGGGGAGATACGCAGTATTTT,CASSFGRGDTQYF
TRBJ1-4,.,TRBV5-1,many,TGCGCCAGCAGCTCTGGACAGACCGCAACTAATGAAAAACTGTTTTTT,CASSSGQTATNEKLFF
TRBJ1-3,.,TRBV6-1,few,TGTGCCAGCAGTGAATGGGGGTCTGGAAACACCATATATTTT,CASSEWGSGNTIYF
TRBJ1-5,.,TRBV15,many,TGTGCCACCAGCAGTGACTACGCTGGGAGCAATCAGCCCCAGCATTTT,CATSSDYAGSNQPQHF
TRBJ2-2,TRBD2,TRBV9,.,TGTGCCAGCAGCGTAGCTAAGGCGGGAGGGTCGACCGGGGAGCTGTTTTTT,CASSVAKAGGSTGELFF
TRBJ2-3,.,TRBV5-1,few,TGCGTCAGCAGCCGTGGAGGGGGCCGAGATACGCAGTATTTT,CVSSRGGGRDTQYF
TRBJ2-7,.,TRBV6-5,many,TGTGCCAGCAGCTCTAGGACGGGGGGCCACAGCTCCTACGAGCAGTACTTC,CASSSRTGGHSSYEQYF
TRBJ2-2,TRBD2,TRBV27,few,TGTGCCAGCAGTATTAGCGGGGGGATCGACACCGGGGAGCTGTTTTTT,CASSISGGIDTGELFF
TRBJ2-5,.,TRBV7-9,many,TGTGCCAGCAGCTTAACGACTCAACAAGAGACCCAGTACTTC,CASSLTTQQETQYF
TRBJ1-1,.,TRBV6-5,.,TGTGCCACTGGAGAGACGGGACACAACACTGAAGCTTTCTTT,CATGETGHNTEAFF
TRBJ1-1,.,TRBV28,many,TGTGCCAGCAGTTTAGATCAAGAAGCTTTCTTT,CASSLDQEAFF
TRBJ1-1,.,TRBV3-1,many,TGTGCCAGCAGCCAAGGCTGGCTGGGCTTCTTT,CASSQGWLGFF
TRBJ2-4,TRBD1,TRBV20-1,many,TGCAGTGCTAGAGATTCTGCGACAGGGAACATTCAGTACTTC,CSARDSATGNIQYF
TRBJ2-3,.,TRBV11-2,.,TGTGCCAGCAGCTTCGAAGGGTTGACAGATACGCAGTATTTT,CASSFEGLTDTQYF
TRBJ1-1,.,TRBV3-1,many,TGTGCCAGCAGCCAAGATTGGCACCCCCTCACTGAAGCTTTCTTT,CASSQDWHPLTEAFF
TRBJ2-5,.,TRBV5-4,few,TGTGCCAGCAGCCGGGCGGCAGGGGGGAAGACCCAGTACTTC,CASSRAAGGKTQYF
TRBJ2-2,.,TRBV6-2/TRBV6-3,many,TGTGCCAGCAGTTACCAACGGGACACCGGGGAGCTGTTTTTT,CASSYQRDTGELFF
TRBJ2-7,.,TRBV12-3/TRBV12-4,many,TGTGCCAGCAGTCAAACAACGCGGGGGCAGTACTTC,CASSQTTRGQYF
TRBJ2-7,.,TRBV6-2/TRBV6-3,few,TGTGCCAGCAGTTACTTGCCCGAGGATGCCTCCTACGAGCAGTACTTC,CASSYLPEDASYEQYF
TRBJ1-4,.,TRBV2,many,TGTGCCAGCAGTGGAACAGGGAGGGGTGAAAAACTGTTTTTT,CASSGTGRGEKLFF
TRBJ1-5,TRBD1,TRBV6-2/TRBV6-3,few,TGTGCCAGCAGACAGGGGGCAAACGATCAGCCCCAGCATTTT,CASRQGANDQPQHF
TRBJ2-3,.,TRBV9,.,TGTGCCAGCAGCGTAGATGGAAGGGGCACAGATACGCAGTATTTT,CASSVDGRGTDTQYF
TRBJ1-5,TRBD1,TRBV27,.,TGTGCCAGCAGTCCCGGGGACAGCCCTTCCAATCAGCCCCAGCATTTT,CASSPGDSPSNQPQHF
TRBJ2-7,.,TRBV25-1,.,TGTGCCAGCAGGGGGGCAGGTTCCTACGAGCAGTACTTC,CASRGAGSYEQYF
TRBJ2-7,.,TRBV3-1,.,TGTGCCAGCAGCCCCCCCGGGACACTCTCCTACGAGCAGTACTTC,CASSPPGTLSYEQYF
TRBJ2-7,TRBD2,TRBV9,many,TGTGCCAGCAGCAAGAGCGGGGTGGAGGCCTACGAGCAGTACTTC,CASSKSGVEAYEQYF
TRBJ2-7,.,TRBV7-8,.,TGTGCCAGCAGCCCCCCGACAGGTTCCTACGAGCAGTACTTC,CASSPPTGSYEQYF
TRBJ2-5,.,TRBV2,few,TGTGCCAGCAGATTGCGGGAAGAGACCCAGTACTTC,CASRLREETQYF
TRBJ1-1,.,TRBV5-1,.,TGCGCCAGCAGCGGAATGCGGCTGGGCACTGAAGCTTTCTTT,CASSGMRLGTEAFF
TRBJ1-1,.,TRBV20-1,many,TGCAGTGCCCTGATCCCAGGCACTGAAGCTTTCTTT,CSALIPGTEAFF
TRBJ2-2,.,TRBV29-1,many,TGCAGCGTTGAACAGAACACCGGGGAGCTGTTTTTT,CSVEQNTGELFF
TRBJ2-2,TRBD1,TRBV4-1,many,TGCGCCAGCAGCCAAGATAGGACAGGAAACACCGGGGAGCTGTTTTTT,CASSQDRTGNTGELFF
TRBJ1-1,.,TRBV2,.,TGTGCCAGCGGGATTTTGGACTCCAACACTGAAGCTTTCTTT,CASGILDSNTEAFF
TRBJ2-7,TRBD2,TRBV4-3,.,TGCGCCAGCAGCCAAGAGCCTAGCGGGAGCTCCTACGAGCAGTACTTC,CASSQEPSGSSYEQYF
TRBJ2-5,.,TRBV3-1,many,TGTGCCAGCAGCCACGCTAGTGCAGGGTTCACCCAGTACTTC,CASSHASAGFTQYF
TRBJ2-7,.,TRBV4-3,.,TGCGCCAGCAGCCAATCGGAGGGGGCCCCATACGAGCAGTACTTC,CASSQSEGAPYEQYF
TRBJ1-1,.,TRBV6-5,few,TGTGCCAGCAGTACGGGGGAGAACACTGAAGCTTTCTTT,CASSTGENTEAFF
TRBJ2-5,TRBD1,TRBV25-1,.,TGTGCCAGCAGTAAAAGGGATTCGGGACAGCAAGAGACCCAGTACTTC,CASSKRDSGQQETQYF
TRBJ2-3,TRBD2,TRBV12-3/TRBV12-4,.,TGTGCCAGCAGTTTAGTCCGGGACTACATCTACTTT,CASSLVRDYIYF